Following are 11 T cell receptor beta chains from one sample sequenced in a study of patients and donors after allogeneic stem cell transplantation. TCRdb analysed the RT-PCR reads with MiXCR anew, one entry per CDR3 protein. The sample yields roughly 960,000 distinct CDR3 sequences, 18% seen once. Material: blood, either unsorted or a sorted T cell fraction (not recorded which). The receptors shown here come from a human donor who was either an allogeneic HSCT recipient or a stem cell or donor lymphocyte infusion donor (not recorded which). It is not recorded whose cells these are; they may come from a transplant donor.

This clonotype was found once. The chain employs TRBV7-9 and TRBJ1-2; D is uncertain. CDR3 size: 13 residues. Trimming pared 1 base from V and 4 bases from J, leaving 7 bases between. Germline V gives CDR1 SEHNR, CDR2 FQNEAQ (reference sequence). DNA of the CDR3: TGTGCCAGCAGCTTAGATCAGGTCTATGGCTACACCTTC. Its protein product is CASSLDQVYGYTF.

This clonotype was counted only a few times. The chain carries TRBV6-2 or TRBV6-3 and TRBJ1-6; D unresolved. The CDR3 totals 15 residues. V lost 3 bases to trimming and J lost 7 bases, with 13 bases between them. Germline V CDR1 and CDR2: MNHEY, SVGEGT. The DNA of the CDR3 is TGTGCCAGCAGTTATCGGGCGGCCGGCAATTCACCCCTCCACTTT. Its protein product is CASSYRAAGNSPLHF.

V usage is TRBV20-1 and J usage is TRBJ2-1; 10 bases map to TRBD2. The CDR3 is made up of 16 amino acids. V lost 1 base to trimming and J lost 7 bases; unmatched junction nucleotides: 10. Germline CDR1 is DFQATT and CDR2 is SNEGSKA (reference sequence). The CDR3 spells CSARGGRAGGKNEQFF. The CDR3 nucleotides are TGCAGTGCTAGAGGAGGGAGAGCGGGGGGGAAAAATGAGCAGTTCTTC.

The chain uses TRBV3-1 and TRBJ2-7; weak D call: TRBD1 (5 bases). Trimming removed 1 base from V and 12 bases from J, with 13 bases in between. This CDR3 spans 12 amino acids. Germline CDR1 LGHDT, CDR2 YNNKEL (reference sequence). This CDR3 is CASSQGRGRAYF. CDR3 sequence (DNA): TGTGCCAGCAGCCAAGGTAGGGGAAGGGCGTACTTC.

This chain links TRBV6-1 with TRBJ1-6; no firm D call. The CDR3 totals 14 residues. The germline CDR1 and CDR2 sequences are MNHNS and SASEGT. Trimming shortened V by 6 bases and J by 8 bases, and 14 bases separated the two germline ends. The CDR3 sequence: CASSRGWEDSPLHF. The CDR3 DNA reads as TGTGCCAGCAGCCGGGGTTGGGAGGATTCACCCCTCCACTTT.

This clonotype came up a few times. V and J are TRBV11-1 and TRBJ1-1; possibly TRBD1 for D (5 bases). CDR3 size: 18 residues. In germline, CDR1 is SGHAT, CDR2 FQDESV (reference sequence). With 1 base removed from V and 0 bases from J, the gap between germline ends came to 18 bases. The CDR3 protein is CASSLGGLKHVLNTEAFF. In DNA form, the CDR3 reads TGTGCCAGCAGCTTAGGGGGCCTCAAACACGTCCTGAACACTGAAGCTTTCTTT.

The chain joins TRBV20-1 to TRBJ2-2, with D unclear. Germline CDR1 is DFQATT and CDR2 is SNEGSKA (reference sequence). V was trimmed by 0 bases and J by 4 bases, leaving 9 bases between them. CDR3 length: 14 amino acids. The CDR3 loop reads CSARDQVVTGELFF. The CDR3 DNA follows: TGCAGTGCTAGAGATCAAGTGGTCACCGGGGAGCTGTTTTTT.

Only a few counts were recorded for this clonotype. This chain uses TRBV19 with TRBJ2-2; 8 bases align to TRBD2. CDR1 and CDR2 (germline): LNHDA, SQIVND (reference sequence). Unmatched junction bases numbered 9, after V lost 7 bases and J lost 2 bases. This CDR3 comprises 16 residues. The CDR3 sequence: CASMSPAGANTGELFF. CDR3 DNA sequence: TGTGCCAGTATGTCGCCAGCGGGAGCCAACACCGGGGAGCTGTTTTTT.

The J gene is TRBJ1-1, the V gene TRBV20-1, with D perhaps matching TRBD1 (6 bases). This CDR3 is 11 amino acids long. The V end lost 4 bases, the J end lost 8 bases, and 11 bases lay between the germline ends. CDR1 is DFQATT and CDR2 is SNEGSKA in the germline V gene (reference sequence). Here the CDR3 reads CSANPGQEAFF. CDR3 nucleotides: TGCAGTGCTAACCCGGGACAAGAAGCTTTCTTT.

This clonotype was recorded a few times. The chain recombines TRBV29-1 with TRBJ2-3; 7 bases fit TRBD1. Germline CDR1 is SQVTM and CDR2 is ANQGSEA. This CDR3 has 17 residues. The trim removed 7 bases at V and 1 base at J, leaving 17 bases unmatched. The CDR3 is CSGLGQASNGGTDTQYF. The CDR3 DNA follows: TGCAGCGGTTTAGGACAGGCATCTAACGGGGGCACAGATACGCAGTATTTT.

This chain's CDR3 is CATGLAGVYEQYF. CDR3 sequence (DNA): TGTGCCACCGGACTAGCGGGGGTCTACGAGCAGTACTTC. This chain connects TRBV2 to TRBJ2-7, with 13 bases fitting TRBD2. CDR3 length equals 13 residues. V was pared by 10 bases and J by 3 bases, with 3 bases of the junction left unmatched. Germline values: CDR1 SNHLY, CDR2 FYNNEI.